Each of the 8 T cell receptor beta chains below was sequenced from the same sample in a study of siplizumab effects on memory and regulatory T cells (dated by TCRdb to 2018 to 2020). The library was obtained by the immunoSEQ multiplex PCR assay. In its TCRdb copy, this immuneACCESS table keeps in-frame sequences only and misses some clones. Where compared with another copy, unresolved V genes explain less than half of these, and the others have no known cause. The sample contains more than 75,000 clones, around 97% of them found a single time. The ten largest clones take up 0.025% to 0.035% of the sample. The sequenced material came from naive CD4+ T cells sorted from blood. Sample cell subset or site, as interpreted from the label and publication: unstimulated naive T cells. The receptors derive from a human donor in good health.

The chain links TRBV7-2 to TRBJ1-1, with D possibly TRBD1 on 5 matching bases. Germline assignment: CDR1 SGHTA and CDR2 FQGNSA. V lost 1 base to trimming and J lost 7 bases, with 10 bases between them. CDR3 length equals 13 residues. This CDR3 is CASSLVPGGEAFF. The CDR3 coding sequence is TGTGCCAGCAGCTTAGTCCCCGGGGGTGAAGCTTTCTTT.

The rearrangement uses TRBV28 and TRBJ1-2, with 9 bases matching TRBD1. The germline V gene encodes CDR1 MDHEN and CDR2 SYDVKM. The CDR3 is 15 residues long. Trimming removed 5 bases from V and 3 bases from J; junction bases left unmatched: 7. The CDR3 DNA is TGTGCCAGCAGTAACCCGGGACAGGGAGACTATGGCTACACCTTC. Translating it yields CASSNPGQGDYGYTF.

This sequence joins TRBV21-1 and TRBJ2-7; the table's D call, TRBD1, was not checked against the DNA. TRBV21-1 has pseudogene status. CDR3 length: 11 amino acids. CDR3 bases: TGTGCCAGCAGCAGTTGGCAGAAGCAGTACTTC. Amino acid sequence: CASSSWQKQYF.

The CDR3 loop is CASRTGNTDTQYF. The CDR3 DNA is TGCGCCAGCAGAACAGGGAACACAGATACGCAGTATTTT. V and J are TRBV5-1 and TRBJ2-3; D is perhaps TRBD1 (6 bases). CDR1 SGHRS and CDR2 YFSETQ come from the germline V gene. The CDR3 runs 13 residues. Trimming left V 5 bases short and J 2 bases short, with 9 bases between.

The chain joins TRBV7-2 to TRBJ2-1; D is undetermined. The CDR3 sequence is 11 residues long. The germline V gene has CDR1 SGHTA and CDR2 FQGNSA. Trimming left V 3 bases short and J 9 bases short, with 6 bases between. The CDR3, as DNA: TGTGCCAGCAGCTTTGGGTTTGAGCAGTTCTTC. It codes for CASSFGFEQFF. The full variable domain, with the rest looked up from reference TRBV7-2 and TRBJ2-1, is GAGVSQSPSNKVTEKGKDVELRCDPISGHTALYWYRQSLGQGLEFLIYFQGNSAPDKSGLPSDRFSAERTGGSVSTLTIQRTQQEDSAVYLCASSFGFEQFFGPGTRLTVL.

The gene calls are TRBV2 and TRBJ2-1; 9 bases map to TRBD2. The germline CDR1 and CDR2 sequences are SNHLY and FYNNEI. J was trimmed by 9 bases and V by 10 bases; bases with no gene match: 16. There are 15 residues in the CDR3. The CDR3 DNA reads as TGTGCCATCCTCCCCGCGGAGCGGGGGGCCTTTGAGCAGTTCTTC. Amino acids: CAILPAERGAFEQFF.

This chain connects TRBV9 to TRBJ1-1, with 11 bases fitting TRBD1. Germline CDR1 and CDR2: SGDLS and YYNGEE. V was pared by 0 bases and J by 4 bases, with 2 bases of the junction left unmatched. CDR3 length equals 15 residues. This CDR3 reads CASSVEGTGGTEAFF. The CDR3 DNA reads TGTGCCAGCAGCGTAGAGGGGACAGGGGGCACTGAAGCTTTCTTT.

The chain combines TRBV7-2 with TRBJ2-7, with 12 bases fitting TRBD1. CDR3 size: 16 residues. Germline loops: CDR1 SGHTA, CDR2 FQGNSA. J was trimmed by 5 bases and V by 2 bases; bases with no gene match: 7. DNA of the CDR3: TGTGCCAGCAGCTTATCCCCGGGACAGGGGGCTCACGAGCAGTACTTC. As protein: CASSLSPGQGAHEQYF.